One sample yielded the 31 T cell receptor beta chains listed below, sequenced in a study of T cell responses to AZD1222 COVID-19 vaccine (dated by TCRdb to the early 2020s). In the paper's terms, the time point label means: baseline before first vaccination. Library preparation employed the immunoSEQ multiplex PCR assay. What TCRdb holds here is the immuneACCESS table cut down to in-frame rearrangements. Part of the clones is not present; checked against another copy, under half of the missing clones reflect an unresolved V gene, and the others are unexplained. This sample is represented by 150,000 to 200,000 clones; 85% to 95% of them were singletons. In total, the top ten clones hold roughly 1% of the sample. The specimen was peripheral blood, collected on day 0 of AZD1222 vaccination. These receptors originate from an adult in good health.

The chain uses TRBV7-9 and TRBJ2-5; D gene uncertain. Trimming took off 0 bases at V and 5 bases at J, with 7 bases between the two ends. Germline CDR1 SEHNR, CDR2 FQNEAQ (reference sequence). The CDR3 loop spans 13 amino acids. This CDR3 is CASSLARLETQYF. The CDR3 bases are TGTGCCAGCAGCTTAGCCCGTCTGGAGACCCAGTACTTC. Full variable domain (rest looked up from reference TRBV7-9 and TRBJ2-5): DTGVSQNPRHKITKRGQNVTFRCDPISEHNRLYWYRQTLGQGPEFLTYFQNEAQLEKSRLLSDRFSAERPKGSFSTLEIQRTEQGDSAMYLCASSLARLETQYFGPGTRLLVL.

The V and J genes are TRBV7-2 and TRBJ1-2, with D possibly TRBD1 on 6 matching bases. V was clipped by 6 bases and J by 4 bases, with 15 bases between them. CDR3 length: 14 amino acids. Germline lookup yields CDR1 SGHTA and CDR2 FQGNSA. The CDR3 nucleotides read TGTGCCAGCAGTCCGGGACATCAGGTCTATGGCTACACCTTC. Protein: CASSPGHQVYGYTF.

The genes are TRBV27 and TRBJ2-3, with D perhaps matching TRBD1 (6 bases). With 2 bases removed from V and 4 bases from J, the gap between germline ends came to 7 bases. The CDR3 sequence is 13 residues long. CDR1 and CDR2 from the germline V gene are MNHEY and SMNVEV (reference sequence). This CDR3 reads CASSLTGPDTQYF. The CDR3 DNA reads as TGTGCCAGCAGTTTAACAGGGCCAGATACGCAGTATTTT.

The rearrangement links TRBV5-1 to TRBJ1-1; 7 bases match TRBD1. CDR3 size: 14 residues. The J segment lost 6 bases and the V segment lost 1 base, leaving 6 bases of the junction unmatched. In germline, CDR1 is SGHRS, CDR2 YFSETQ. The CDR3 nucleotides are TGCGCCAGCAGCTTGAATCAGGGGGAGGCTGAAGCTTTCTTT. This translates into CASSLNQGEAEAFF.

The chain recombines TRBV9 with TRBJ2-3; 13 bases agree with TRBD2. V shed 0 bases and J 0 bases; nucleotides not matched to a gene: 1. Germline values: CDR1 SGDLS, CDR2 YYNGEE. The CDR3 covers 17 residues. CDR3 region: CASSVGLAGGSTDTQYF. CDR3 DNA sequence: TGTGCCAGCAGCGTAGGACTAGCGGGGGGTAGCACAGATACGCAGTATTTT.

The rearrangement joins TRBV7-9 to TRBJ2-1, with TRBD1 matching over 8 bases. The CDR3 length is 16 residues. Germline CDR1 SEHNR, CDR2 FQNEAQ (reference sequence). The V gene end was trimmed by 0 bases and the J gene end by 9 bases; junction bases not matched to a gene: 10. The CDR3 is CASSLAPRGRLGEQFF. CDR3 sequence (DNA): TGTGCCAGCAGCTTAGCCCCCAGGGGGCGATTGGGTGAGCAGTTCTTC.

The J gene is TRBJ1-5, the V gene TRBV23-1; 8 bases are a match to TRBD1. TRBV23-1 is an open reading frame, and its role is uncertain. The length of the CDR3 is 16 residues. V trimming: 7 bases; J trimming: 7 bases; junction bases outside the gene matches: 15. The CDR3 spells CASKRAGGYYWQPQHF. The CDR3, as DNA: TGCGCCAGCAAAAGGGCAGGGGGCTACTATTGGCAGCCCCAGCATTTT.

The rearrangement links TRBV12-3 or TRBV12-4 to TRBJ2-1, with D perhaps matching TRBD2 (6 bases). V dropped 6 bases and J dropped 10 bases, with 10 bases sitting between them. The CDR3 loop spans 11 amino acids. CDR3 in DNA: TGTGCCAGCAGAAAGAGCGGGGAGCAGTTCTTC. This translates into CASRKSGEQFF.

The sample holds one count of this clone. The chain carries TRBV4-2 and TRBJ1-5; D ambiguous. The CDR3 totals 14 residues. Germline V CDR1 and CDR2: LGHNA, YNFKEQ. The V end was cut by 0 bases, the J end by 2 bases, with 5 bases between. The CDR3 here is CASSQDIGNQPQHF. CDR3 coding DNA: TGTGCCAGCAGCCAAGATATTGGCAATCAGCCCCAGCATTTT.

The chain joins TRBV4-1 to TRBJ2-7; a possible D gene is TRBD1 (6 bases). The V and J ends lost 0 bases and 2 bases respectively, with 14 bases between them. Germline CDR1 and CDR2: MGHRA and YSYEKL. The CDR3 is 16 residues long. The CDR3 DNA follows: TGCGCCAGCAGCCAAGATCGGTTAGGGGGTACCTACGAGCAGTACTTC. It codes for CASSQDRLGGTYEQYF.

The chain is built from TRBV4-1 and TRBJ1-2, with D possibly being TRBD1 (6 bases). The CDR3 spans 15 residues. V lost 1 base and J 4 bases, leaving 13 bases between the germline ends. Germline lookup yields CDR1 MGHRA and CDR2 YSYEKL. The CDR3: CASSQVGARSYGYTF. The CDR3 nucleotides read TGCGCCAGCAGCCAAGTGGGGGCCCGGAGCTATGGCTACACCTTC.

This clone was counted a single time. In DNA form, the CDR3 reads TGTGCCAGCAGTTTGGACAGGGCTGGAAACACCATATATTTT. It codes for CASSLDRAGNTIYF. The chain is built from TRBV7-2 and TRBJ1-3, with 8 nucleotides matching TRBD1. CDR1 SGHTA and CDR2 FQGNSA come from the germline V gene. The V and J ends lost 6 bases and 2 bases, in that order; junction bases with no gene match: 3. The CDR3 extends over 14 amino acids.

The V and J genes are TRBV6-6 and TRBJ1-2, with no clear D. Germline CDR1 reads MNHNY; CDR2 reads SVGAGI (reference sequence). V was clipped by 4 bases and J by 2 bases, with 11 bases between them. The CDR3 totals 14 residues. CDR3 loop: CASSSPSENYGYTF. CDR3 in DNA: TGTGCCAGCAGTTCCCCCTCTGAAAACTATGGCTACACCTTC.

The chain carries TRBV7-9 and TRBJ1-4; D gene ambiguous. The length of the CDR3 is 15 residues. V was clipped by 3 bases and J by 8 bases, with 16 bases between them. In germline, CDR1 is SEHNR, CDR2 FQNEAQ (reference sequence). The CDR3 coding sequence is TGTGCCAGCAGCTTCTTTGTTGGGGAATCCGAAAAACTGTTTTTT. Translation: CASSFFVGESEKLFF. Using reference TRBV7-9 and TRBJ1-4 for the parts outside the CDR3, the full variable domain is DTGVSQNPRHKITKRGQNVTFRCDPISEHNRLYWYRQTLGQGPEFLTYFQNEAQLEKSRLLSDRFSAERPKGSFSTLEIQRTEQGDSAMYLCASSFFVGESEKLFFGSGTQLSVL.

V is TRBV28 and J is TRBJ2-2; D is unclear. Trimming removed 2 bases at V and 4 bases at J, with 8 bases between. This CDR3 has 14 amino acids. Germline V gene data show CDR1 as MDHEN and CDR2 as SYDVKM. CDR3 nucleotide sequence: TGTGCCAGCAGTTTAACACAGCTCACCGGGGAGCTGTTTTTT. This encodes CASSLTQLTGELFF.

The chain joins TRBV28 to TRBJ1-2, with a possible D match to TRBD1 (6 bases). The CDR3 runs to 16 residues. Between the trimmed V and J ends, which lost 2 bases and 6 bases, there was a span of 19 bases. Germline CDR1 and CDR2: MDHEN and SYDVKM. This chain's CDR3 is CASSLVGTNTGNGYTF. CDR3 sequence (DNA): TGTGCCAGCAGTTTAGTGGGGACAAACACAGGGAATGGCTACACCTTC.

This clone has just one count. The genes are TRBV2 and TRBJ2-5; D not resolved. This CDR3 has 12 amino acids. V lost 8 bases to trimming and J lost 1 base, with 8 bases between them. Per germline, CDR1 SNHLY and CDR2 FYNNEI. Here the CDR3 DNA reads TGTGCCAGCGGATACAGCCAAGAGACCCAGTACTTC. It yields the protein CASGYSQETQYF.

The chain links TRBV29-1 to TRBJ2-5, with a weak D call TRBD2 (5 bases). Germline V gene sequence: CDR1 SQVTM, CDR2 ANQGSEA. The CDR3 is 13 amino acids. Trimming stripped 0 bases from V and 1 base from J, with 6 bases between. In nucleotides, the CDR3 is TGCAGCGTTGAAGACGGGGTCCAAGAGACCCAGTACTTC. As protein: CSVEDGVQETQYF. Full variable domain (outside the CDR3, taken from reference TRBV29-1 and TRBJ2-5): SAVISQKPSRDICQRGTSLTIQCQVDSQVTMMFWYRQQPGQSLTLIATANQGSEATYESGFVIDKFPISRPNLTFSTLTVSNMSPEDSSIYLCSVEDGVQETQYFGPGTRLLVL.

This clone was picked up a small number of times. This chain joins TRBV30 and TRBJ2-2; D is perhaps TRBD2 (6 bases). The CDR3 sequence is 14 residues long. Per germline, CDR1 GTSNPN and CDR2 SVGIG (reference sequence). V was shortened by 2 bases and J by 1 base, with 8 bases between the two germline ends. The CDR3 region is CAWSYSGNTGELFF. For the CDR3, the DNA is TGTGCCTGGAGTTATAGCGGGAACACCGGGGAGCTGTTTTTT. The full variable domain, completed using reference TRBV30 and TRBJ2-2, is SQTIHQWPATLVQPVGSPLSLECTVEGTSNPNLYWYRQAAGRGLQLLFYSVGIGQISSEVPQNLSASRPQDRQFILSSKKLLLSDSGFYLCAWSYSGNTGELFFGEGSRLTVL.

The chain uses TRBV10-3 and TRBJ1-2, with 8 bases matching TRBD1. The CDR3 is 12 amino acids. V lost 6 bases to trimming and J lost 6 bases; unmatched junction nucleotides: 3. CDR1 and CDR2 from the germline V gene are ENHRY and SYGVKD. CDR3 bases: TGTGCCATCAGCTTGGACAGGGATGGCTACACCTTC. Translating gives CAISLDRDGYTF.

The chain joins TRBV27 to TRBJ2-2; 11 bases fit TRBD1. This CDR3 comprises 17 residues. V lost 2 bases to trimming and J lost 4 bases; unmatched junction nucleotides: 6. The V gene's germline CDR1 is MNHEY and CDR2 SMNVEV (reference sequence). This CDR3 is CASSLLGQGVGTGELFF. The CDR3 nucleotides are TGTGCCAGCAGTTTACTGGGACAGGGGGTAGGCACCGGGGAGCTGTTTTTT.

This clone appeared a few times. The chain has TRBV4-3 and TRBJ2-1; 12 positions match TRBD2. V was pared by 3 bases and J by 6 bases, with 6 bases of the junction left unmatched. The CDR3 contains 16 residues. Germline assignment: CDR1 LGHNA and CDR2 YSLEER. CDR3 DNA sequence: TGCGCCAGCAGCCAGGACCCTAGCGGGGGGGCCAATGAGCAGTTCTTC. This encodes CASSQDPSGGANEQFF.

This clone was found once. This rearrangement joins TRBV20-1 to TRBJ1-3; a weak D match, TRBD1 (6 bases). Per the germline V gene, CDR1 is DFQATT and CDR2 is SNEGSKA (reference sequence). The CDR3 spans 14 residues. Trimming took off 3 bases at V and 2 bases at J, with 11 bases between the two ends. The CDR3 coding sequence is TGCAGTGCTAGTTTCAGGGGCGCTGGAAACACCATATATTTT. This translates into CSASFRGAGNTIYF.

This clone was seen a single time. The CDR3 sequence is CASSLARTGSYEQYF. The CDR3 DNA reads as TGTGCCAGCAGCTTGGCCCGGACAGGGTCCTACGAGCAGTACTTC. The chain employs TRBV5-4 and TRBJ2-7; TRBD1 agrees at 8 bases. Germline V gives CDR1 SGHNT, CDR2 YYREEE (reference sequence). The CDR3 covers 15 residues. Trimming took 0 bases from V and 1 from J; bases not matched to a gene: 3. The whole variable domain, filled in from reference TRBV5-4 and TRBJ2-7, reads ETGVTQSPTHLIKTRGQQVTLRCSSQSGHNTVSWYQQALGQGPQFIFQYYREEENGRGNFPPRFSGLQFPNYSSELNVNALELDDSALYLCASSLARTGSYEQYFGPGTRLTVT.

The chain combines TRBV5-1 with TRBJ1-4; possibly TRBD1 for D (6 bases). The V end was cut by 1 base, the J end by 8 bases, with 15 bases between. The CDR3 consists of 15 residues. CDR1 and CDR2 (germline): SGHRS, YFSETQ. The CDR3 bases are TGCGCCAGCAGCTTGCGCACGGGACACGGCGAAAAACTGTTTTTT. It yields the protein CASSLRTGHGEKLFF. The variable domain in full, with the rest retrieved from reference TRBV5-1 and TRBJ1-4, is KAGVTQTPRYLIKTRGQQVTLSCSPISGHRSVSWYQQTPGQGLQFLFEYFSETQRNKGNFPGRFSGRQFSNSRSEMNVSTLELGDSALYLCASSLRTGHGEKLFFGSGTQLSVL.

The V call is TRBV24-1, the J call TRBJ1-2; D is possibly TRBD1 (5 bases). The CDR3 is made up of 14 amino acids. Germline-derived CDR1 and CDR2 are KGHDR and SFDVKD. V was clipped by 3 bases and J by 5 bases, with 12 bases between them. The CDR3 bases are TGTGCCACCAGTGATACAACAGGCCTGTATGGCTACACCTTC. Translating gives CATSDTTGLYGYTF.

The chain is built from TRBV4-1 and TRBJ1-5; perhaps TRBD1 as D (6 bases). Trimming cost V 1 base and J 3 bases, with 16 bases left between them. The CDR3 runs to 17 residues. CDR1 is MGHRA, CDR2 YSYEKL, per germline. In DNA, the CDR3 is TGCGCCAGCAGCCAAGTCGCCGGGACAAACAACAATCAGCCCCAGCATTTT. Translated: CASSQVAGTNNNQPQHF.

The V call is TRBV5-4, the J call TRBJ2-5, with 9 positions matching TRBD2. V lost 0 bases to trimming and J lost 2 bases; unmatched junction nucleotides: 5. Germline V lookup: CDR1 SGHNT, CDR2 YYREEE (reference sequence). The CDR3 loop spans 16 amino acids. CDR3 sequence: CASSLGAGGLQETQYF. Here the CDR3 DNA reads TGTGCCAGCAGCTTGGGAGCGGGGGGTCTACAAGAGACCCAGTACTTC. Full variable domain (rest looked up from reference TRBV5-4 and TRBJ2-5): ETGVTQSPTHLIKTRGQQVTLRCSSQSGHNTVSWYQQALGQGPQFIFQYYREEENGRGNFPPRFSGLQFPNYSSELNVNALELDDSALYLCASSLGAGGLQETQYFGPGTRLLVL.

The CDR3 loop reads CASSLRDSGTEAFF. DNA for the CDR3: TGTGCCAGCAGCTTGAGAGACTCGGGCACTGAAGCTTTCTTT. The chain couples TRBV5-4 to TRBJ1-1, with D hard to call. Trimming pared 1 base from V and 4 bases from J, leaving 11 bases between. CDR3 size: 14 residues. Per the germline V gene, CDR1 is SGHNT and CDR2 is YYREEE (reference sequence).

The CDR3 coding sequence is TGTGCCTGTTCAAGGGGACAGGGGAACACAGATACGCAGTATTTT. Its translation is CACSRGQGNTDTQYF. V is TRBV30 and J is TRBJ2-3; 10 nucleotides match TRBD1. V trimming: 6 bases; J trimming: 2 bases; junction bases outside the gene matches: 8. Per the germline V gene, CDR1 is GTSNPN and CDR2 is SVGIG (reference sequence). The CDR3 spans 15 residues.

The rearrangement joins TRBV4-2 to TRBJ2-4, with 8 bases matching TRBD1. This CDR3 is built from 17 residues. Germline loops: CDR1 LGHNA, CDR2 YNFKEQ. V was pared by 1 base and J by 3 bases, with 8 bases of the junction left unmatched. CDR3 DNA: TGTGCCAGCAGCCAAGTTAGCACAGGGGGTGGCAAAAACATTCAGTACTTC. It yields the protein CASSQVSTGGGKNIQYF.